What follows describes a single T cell receptor (beta chain). This clone was counted once. The antigen it binds to is not known. No much larger clone is present one base from it, and per-base qualities are unavailable. Trimming costs V 5 bases and J 7 bases, and their ends lie 5 bases apart. The CDR3 runs 11 amino acids, cysteine and phenylalanine included. Only the CDR3 region is kept as DNA, spanning 33 bases read in frame from base 1. From the germline V gene, CDR1 is MNHEY and CDR2 is SVGAGI. To be included, a participant needed at least one PBMC sample from before ART initiation plus at least two post-ART samples. Treatment was received in the United States of America by all participants with HIV. Cryopreserved samples of about 0.95-11 million PBMC were thawed and washed before DNA extraction. At the time of the earliest PBMC sample, participants with HIV were aged between roughly 20 and 60 years. Per participant, PBMC samples came from 1-4 timepoints prior to ART initiation and 2-8 timepoints following ART initiation, for a median of 7 samples. Serial HIV viral load, CD4+ T-cell count, ART history and demographic data were obtained for every participant. Genomic DNA was extracted from unsorted PBMC with a Qiagen kit on a QIAcube, processed in batches of 12 samples.

This specimen belongs to a study of long-term antiretroviral therapy in people with HIV (dated by TCRdb to between 2021 and 2023). The study in broad terms: The earliest samples were collected approximately a decade before the 2015 WHO recommendation for immediate ART, a period when ART was typically delayed until CD4 counts fell. This retrospective serial study examined whether starting ART and sustained HIV suppression were associated with changes in the composition and diversity of the TRB repertoire in peripheral blood. From over 25 adults with confirmed HIV infection, the cohort provided 192 cryopreserved PBMC samples, gathered serially across a mean of around 6 years (range 1-12). Of the approximately 32 participants with HIV, about a dozen were female. No cross-contamination during QIAcube processing turned up in test extractions that ran a monoclonal T-cell line alongside 33 polyclonal samples.

The paper as a whole reports these results and caveats: The repertoire was dominated across all time points by expanded TRB clones identified before ART initiation, although this dominance was seen to fluctuate and to decrease in many PLHIV after ART. CDR3 length ranges in HIV repertoires were narrower than in controls, and network structure suggested an antigen-experienced repertoire with only a slight naive shift after ART. Owing to limited PBMC availability, only the TCR beta chain was sequenced, without alpha chain pairing. The samples span the years 2004 to 2017, and the ART regimens used at that time may not be as effective as current regimens. Inferences about post-ART repertoire changes are limited because no data were available on ART adherence, viral resistance or therapy changes. Because pre-ART samples had limited cell numbers, unsorted PBMC were profiled rather than sorted CD4+ and CD8+ T cells. ART initiation was associated with a significant increase in TRB diversity, but diversity stayed significantly below transplant donor controls even after long-term ART.

Sequencing of the TRB variable region was done with the immunoSEQ hsTCRB v3.0 assay at survey level resolution. The targeted TRB sequencing depth was roughly 40,000-55,000 T-cell genomes per sample. Pooled TRB libraries were sequenced on an Illumina MiSeq with a v3 150-cycle kit. The published analysis was carried out like this. Repertoire analysis ran in R within a reproducible Nextflow workflow covering QC, data transformation and analysis. LymphoSeq2, an R package for AIRR-Seq data exploration, was used to implement custom analyses. A few samples yielding fewer than 5000 total TRB sequences were excluded, leaving roughly 200 analyzed HIV repertoires. Among the approximately 190 HIV repertoires that were kept, approximately 61 were collected before ART initiation and some 130 were collected after ART initiation. Repertoires were downsampled to 5000 TRB nucleotide sequences, with summary statistics averaged over 100 downsampling iterations. Only TRB sequences with CDR3 regions of at least seven amino acids were retained for analysis. A Shannon entropy-derived clonality score and the Gini coefficient were used to measure diversity. In the repertoire networks, any two of the top 5000 CDR3 amino acid sequences were connected whenever the two sequences differed by an edit distance of one. For TRB CDR3 amino acid sequences, GLIPH2 was used to predict antigen specificity groups and MHC restriction. Known CMV, EBV, HIV or tissue antigen associations were flagged by matching CDR3 amino acid sequences against VDJdb and McPAS-TCR. Pre-ART, post-ART and control groups were compared with Wilcoxon signed-rank tests and Holm-Bonferroni correction. This immuneACCESS table, as held by TCRdb, lists in-frame sequences with V and J called but not all clones. Of the missing ones, under half trace to an unresolved V gene in checked studies; the others have no known cause. Clone size and V and J calls were adopted from that table, with D and trimming inferred from the DNA. This sample holds about 16,000 clones; 81% were observed only once. The biggest ten clones account for approximately 15% of the sample.

Rearrangement joined TRBV6-5 to TRBJ1-4, with the D gene not clear enough to name. This TCR came from a man aged 30 to 45 with HIV. Sequenced material: unsorted PBMCs, taken 1.2 to 1.3 years before starting antiretroviral therapy. The CDR3 reads CASSTGEKLFF. DNA sequence: TGTGCCAGCAGTACGGGTGAAAAACTGTTTTTT.